A selection of T cell receptor beta chains follows, all from one sample in a study of blood T cell repertoires in COVID-19. Only in-frame clones appear in the TCRdb table, and some are missing; sequencing was by immunoSEQ multiplex PCR. This table has some 390,000 clones, approximately 86% appearing once. The specimen sequenced was peripheral blood. Source of these receptors: a human donor in a cohort sampled during active COVID-19. CDR3s include the opening cysteine and the closing phenylalanine or tryptophan. D genes are given only for firm matches. Clone sizes are given selectively: once, few, many, or a class where the clone is expanded.

J | D | V | size | DNA | CDR3
TRBJ1-2 | - | TRBV6-1 | - | TGTGCCAGCAGTGAAGCGCGGGCCGCCCTCTATGGCTACACCTTC | CASSEARAALYGYTF
TRBJ2-1 | - | TRBV19 | - | TGTGCCAGTAGGACTGTAAATGAGCAGTTCTTC | CASRTVNEQFF
TRBJ2-2 | TRBD2 | TRBV10-3 | - | TGTGCCATCAGTGAGTCCGGGACTAGCGGGAGTACCGGGGAGCTGTTTTTT | CAISESGTSGSTGELFF
TRBJ2-1 | TRBD2 | TRBV4-2 | - | TGTGCCAGCAGCCAAAGTCCCAGCGGGGTGACTGCTAATGAGCAGTTCTTC | CASSQSPSGVTANEQFF
TRBJ2-7 | TRBD1 | TRBV7-8 | - | TGTGCCAGCAGCTTGGCACAGGGGGGTTCCTACGAGCAGTACTTC | CASSLAQGGSYEQYF
TRBJ1-1 | TRBD1 | TRBV7-8 | once | TGTGCCAGCAGCCGGACCAGGGGGCAGAGGAACACTGAAGCTTTCTTT | CASSRTRGQRNTEAFF
TRBJ2-1 | - | TRBV6-5 | - | TGTGCCAGCCGGGGGAGTTGGTCATCCAATGAGCAGTTCTTC | CASRGSWSSNEQFF
TRBJ2-2 | TRBD1 | TRBV7-9 | - | TGTGCCAGCAGGTGGGACAGCCCCACCGGGGAGCTGTTTTTT | CASRWDSPTGELFF
TRBJ2-5 | - | TRBV19 | - | TGTGCCAGTAGTATAAGAGCAGCCTCGGGAGAGACCCAGTACTTC | CASSIRAASGETQYF
TRBJ2-3 | TRBD2 | TRBV14 | - | TGTGCCAGCAGCCAAGATGCAGCGGGAGCTACAGATACGCAGTATTTT | CASSQDAAGATDTQYF
TRBJ1-5 | TRBD1 | TRBV30 | once | TGTGCCTGGAGTAGGGGGACAGGGGTTCAGCCCCAGCATTTT | CAWSRGTGVQPQHF
TRBJ1-2 | - | TRBV6-6 | - | TGTGCCAGCAGTCCTGGGGAGGACCAAGTCCGAGTCTATGGCTACACCTTC | CASSPGEDQVRVYGYTF
TRBJ1-4 | - | TRBV7-2 | - | TGTGCCAGCAGCTTAGGGGACTGGAGGGAAAAACTGTTTTTT | CASSLGDWREKLFF
TRBJ2-1 | TRBD2 | TRBV5-1 | once | TGCGCCAGCAGCCCAGGGTCGGGCGGGAGTCTGCTAAGTGATGAGCAGTTCTTC | CASSPGSGGSLLSDEQFF
TRBJ1-2 | TRBD1 | TRBV10-3 | - | TGTGCCATCAGTGATGAGGGACAGGGGGTATATGGCTACACCTTC | CAISDEGQGVYGYTF
TRBJ2-3 | TRBD2 | TRBV11-3 | - | TGTGCCAGCAGCTTAGCCGGGGGGGATACGCAGTATTTT | CASSLAGGDTQYF
TRBJ2-2 | - | TRBV30 | - | TGTGCCTGGAGTGAAGAGGGGGAGCTGTTTTTT | CAWSEEGELFF
TRBJ2-5 | - | TRBV19 | - | TGTGCCAGCTACAGGGTAGAGGAGGAGACCCAGTACTTC | CASYRVEEETQYF
TRBJ1-2 | - | TRBV19 | - | TGTGCCAGTAGTGTGGATAGCTTATATGGCTACACCTTC | CASSVDSLYGYTF
TRBJ1-4 | TRBD1 | TRBV10-3 | - | TGTGCCATCAAGGGGGCGGGTAATGAAAAACTGTTTTTT | CAIKGAGNEKLFF
TRBJ2-7 | - | TRBV19 | - | TGTGCCAGTAGTAGTGGAGGCTACGAGCAGTACTTC | CASSSGGYEQYF
TRBJ2-7 | TRBD1 | TRBV4-1 | - | TGCGCCAGCAGCCAAGGACAGGGGGCCTACGAGCAGTACTTC | CASSQGQGAYEQYF
TRBJ1-3 | TRBD1 | TRBV5-4 | - | TGTGCCAGCAGCTTGGTCACAGGGGGCCACTCTGGAAACACCATATATTTT | CASSLVTGGHSGNTIYF
TRBJ2-1 | - | TRBV15 | - | TGTGCCACCAGCTTGACAGGTGGGGGCTACAATGAGCAGTTCTTC | CATSLTGGGYNEQFF
TRBJ1-2 | TRBD1 | TRBV5-1 | - | TGCGCCAGCAGCCCGGACAGGGCGTCTGGCTACACCTTC | CASSPDRASGYTF
TRBJ1-3 | - | TRBV4-1 | - | TGCGCCAGCAGCCAAGAGGGCACAGGGAACTCTGGAAACACCATATATTTT | CASSQEGTGNSGNTIYF
TRBJ1-2 | TRBD1 | TRBV5-1 | - | TGCGCCAGCAGCTTGACACAGGGGAGCTATGGCTACACCTTC | CASSLTQGSYGYTF
TRBJ1-2 | - | TRBV30 | once | TGTGCCTGGAGTGTACAGGCAGGGCCTAACTATGGCTACACCTTC | CAWSVQAGPNYGYTF
TRBJ2-3 | TRBD1 | TRBV19 | few | TGTGCCAGTAGTATTACGGACAGGGGTGCGCAGTATTTT | CASSITDRGAQYF
TRBJ2-2 | - | TRBV7-8 | - | TGTGCCAGCAGCCAAACGACTCAGACCGGGGAGCTGTTTTTT | CASSQTTQTGELFF
TRBJ2-2 | - | TRBV9 | once | TGTGCCAGCAGCGTAGATCCGAGGAGGGACAGCCCGAACACCGGGGAGCTGTTTTTT | CASSVDPRRDSPNTGELFF
TRBJ1-6 | - | TRBV30 | few | TGTGCCTGGAGTGTAGGAGGGGTATATTGGAATTCACCCCTCCACTTT | CAWSVGGVYWNSPLHF
TRBJ2-2 | - | TRBV10-1 | once | TGCGCCAGCAGGGCCGCCAGCGTGTCTTCCGGGGAGCTGTTTTTT | CASRAASVSSGELFF
TRBJ2-7 | - | TRBV27 | - | TGTGCCAGCAGTCCCCGGGTAGGGGGTGAATCCTACGAGCAGTACTTC | CASSPRVGGESYEQYF
TRBJ1-3 | - | TRBV7-6 | once | TGTGCCAGCAGCTTGGAGAAAACAGGTCCTCCCTTCTGGAACACCATATATTTT | CASSLEKTGPPFWNTIYF
TRBJ1-3 | - | TRBV12-5 | - | TGTGCTAGTGGTTTGGTACGGGGTGACGGTGGATTCAGCTCTGGAAACACCATATATTTT | CASGLVRGDGGFSSGNTIYF
TRBJ1-1 | TRBD1 | TRBV19 | - | TGTGCCAGTAGTATGACAGGGCGCGTGAACACTGAAGCTTTCTTT | CASSMTGRVNTEAFF
TRBJ2-1 | TRBD1 | TRBV5-4 | many | TGTGCCAGCAGCCCCCGGGACAGTGGGCATGAGCAGTTCTTC | CASSPRDSGHEQFF
TRBJ1-5 | - | TRBV6-6 | - | TGTGCCAGCAGCAACATAGCAGGGCGCAATCAGCCCCAGCATTTT | CASSNIAGRNQPQHF
TRBJ2-3 | TRBD2 | TRBV7-3 | - | TGTGCCAGCAGTCTAGCGGGAGTAGAAGCAGATACGCAGTATTTT | CASSLAGVEADTQYF
TRBJ1-2 | - | TRBV9 | - | TGTGCCAGCAGCGTAGAGTCAGGAACGGAGGGTGGCTACACCTTC | CASSVESGTEGGYTF
TRBJ2-7 | - | TRBV21-1 | - | TGTGCCAGCAGCCCGCAAAGGGGTAGCGAGCAGTACTTC | CASSPQRGSEQYF
TRBJ2-7 | - | TRBV7-2 | - | TGTGCCAGCAGCTTAGTTGGCCACCATCAGCAGTACTTC | CASSLVGHHQQYF